A selection of T cell receptor beta chains follows, all from one sample in a study of shared clonotypes between healthy human individuals. Clones were sequenced by immunoSEQ multiplex PCR, and TCRdb holds only the in-frame ones, with some missing. This sample has about 1 million clones, with under 80% found just once. Sample: memory CD4+ T cells sorted from blood. The receptor set was obtained from a man aged 18 to 30 in good health. Both conserved end residues are part of each CDR3. Each record gives: clone size, CDR3 length, J gene, D gene, V gene, CDR3 protein, CDR3 DNA. The D gene is left open where the match is weak. Clone size is given for some rows only: seen once, a few or many times, or a class if the clone is expanded.

.	15	TRBJ2-1	.	TRBV7-2	CASSSARSSYNEQFF	TGTGCCAGCAGCTCAGCCCGAAGCTCCTACAATGAGCAGTTCTTC
few	16	TRBJ1-1	TRBD1	TRBV6-6	CASSYDAGQGKSEAFF	TGTGCCAGCAGTTACGACGCTGGACAGGGGAAATCTGAAGCTTTCTTT
.	17	TRBJ1-6	TRBD1	TRBV28	CASSSGYRGRENSPLHF	TGTGCCAGCAGTTCCGGTTACAGGGGGCGAGAAAATTCACCCCTCCACTTT
.	15	TRBJ1-1	TRBD1	TRBV5-1	CASSSMGQGGTEAFF	TGCGCCAGCAGCTCGATGGGACAGGGGGGCACTGAAGCTTTCTTT
.	14	TRBJ1-1	.	TRBV13	CASTLGPGNTEAFF	TGTGCCAGCACCCTGGGCCCCGGGAACACTGAAGCTTTCTTT
.	15	TRBJ2-1	TRBD2	TRBV27	CASRPLSTSEGEQFF	TGTGCCAGCAGACCACTCTCGACTAGCGAGGGTGAGCAGTTCTTC
.	14	TRBJ2-5	.	TRBV5-4	CASSPGLVQETQYF	TGTGCCAGCAGCCCGGGCCTGGTCCAAGAGACCCAGTACTTC
.	15	TRBJ2-1	TRBD2	TRBV6-5	CASSTGLAPYNEQFF	TGTGCCAGCAGTACCGGACTAGCGCCTTACAATGAGCAGTTCTTC
.	16	TRBJ1-4	TRBD1	TRBV5-4	CASSGGMGQQGEKLFF	TGTGCCAGCAGCGGTGGAATGGGACAGCAAGGCGAAAAACTGTTTTTT
.	14	TRBJ1-1	.	TRBV30	CAWSGGGLNTEAFF	TGTGCCTGGAGTGGGGGGGGCCTAAACACTGAAGCTTTCTTT
.	14	TRBJ2-5	TRBD1	TRBV9	CASSAGQGLETQYF	TGTGCCAGCAGCGCCGGACAGGGGTTGGAGACCCAGTACTTC
.	14	TRBJ1-4	TRBD1	TRBV6-5	CASSRTGTNEKLFF	TGTGCCAGCAGCCGGACAGGAACAAATGAAAAACTGTTTTTT
.	16	TRBJ2-3	TRBD2	TRBV6-5	CASSYRGLAGPDTQYF	TGTGCCAGCAGTTACCGGGGACTAGCGGGCCCCGATACGCAGTATTTT
.	11	TRBJ2-6	.	TRBV6-5	CASTGANVLTF	TGTGCCAGCACCGGGGCCAACGTCCTGACTTTC
few	13	TRBJ1-1	.	TRBV7-8	CASSLGMNTEAFF	TGTGCCAGCAGCTTAGGGATGAACACTGAAGCTTTCTTT
.	16	TRBJ2-2	.	TRBV14	CASSLGTAYNTGELFF	TGTGCCAGCAGCCTCGGGACCGCTTACAACACCGGGGAGCTGTTTTTT
.	17	TRBJ1-3	.	TRBV7-9	CASSLLGGESSGNTIYF	TGTGCCAGCAGCTTACTAGGGGGGGAGAGCTCTGGAAACACCATATATTTT
.	16	TRBJ2-5	TRBD1	TRBV7-2	CASSKKGTGPRETQYF	TGTGCCAGCAGCAAAAAAGGGACAGGGCCAAGGGAGACCCAGTACTTC
.	14	TRBJ2-7	.	TRBV19	CASRPGHLTYEQYF	TGTGCCAGTAGGCCGGGACACCTAACCTACGAGCAGTACTTC
.	14	TRBJ1-1	.	TRBV28	CASSPSGRGTEAFF	TGTGCCAGCAGTCCGTCCGGGAGGGGTACTGAAGCTTTCTTT
once	15	TRBJ1-2	TRBD1	TRBV18	CASSPGQGTFYGYTF	TGTGCCAGCTCACCAGGACAGGGGACATTCTATGGCTACACCTTC
.	15	TRBJ2-2	.	TRBV14	CASSQVVTSSGELFF	TGTGCCAGCAGCCAAGTCGTCACTAGTTCCGGGGAGCTGTTTTTT
.	14	TRBJ1-6	.	TRBV5-4	CASSRTDFNSPLHF	TGTGCCAGCAGCCGGACAGACTTTAATTCACCCCTCCACTTT
.	13	TRBJ2-1	TRBD1	TRBV10-3	CAIGTGGRDEQFF	TGTGCCATCGGGACAGGGGGAAGGGATGAGCAGTTCTTC
few	13	TRBJ1-6	.	TRBV6-5	CASSPEFGRPLHF	TGTGCCAGCAGCCCTGAGTTCGGTAGACCCCTCCACTTT
.	16	TRBJ2-6	TRBD1	TRBV5-4	CASSQDRAAGANVLTF	TGTGCCAGCAGTCAGGACAGGGCAGCTGGGGCCAACGTCCTGACTTTC
.	13	TRBJ1-1	.	TRBV7-2	CASSFSMYTEAFF	TGTGCCAGCAGCTTCTCGATGTACACTGAAGCTTTCTTT
few	12	TRBJ2-3	.	TRBV2	CASGGDTDTQYF	TGTGCCAGCGGGGGAGACACAGATACGCAGTATTTT
few	16	TRBJ2-5	TRBD2	TRBV19	CASSMSPSGGRETQYF	TGTGCCAGTAGTATGTCCCCTAGCGGGGGGAGAGAGACCCAGTACTTC
.	14	TRBJ2-7	TRBD2	TRBV6-5	CASSYDGLASEQYF	TGTGCCAGCAGTTACGACGGACTAGCGAGCGAGCAGTACTTC
.	16	TRBJ2-3	TRBD1	TRBV5-8	CASSFDSQGAGDTQYF	TGTGCCAGCAGCTTCGATAGTCAGGGGGCGGGAGATACGCAGTATTTT
.	16	TRBJ2-5	.	TRBV25-1	CASSEGRVASQETQYF	TGTGCCAGCAGTGAGGGAAGGGTAGCGAGCCAAGAGACCCAGTACTTC
.	13	TRBJ2-1	.	TRBV6-1	CASSEAAVGEQFF	TGTGCCAGCAGTGAAGCTGCGGTGGGTGAGCAGTTCTTC
.	14	TRBJ2-5	.	TRBV6-1	CASSEASGPAAQYF	TGTGCCAGCAGTGAAGCGTCTGGGCCGGCGGCCCAGTACTTC
.	14	TRBJ2-5	.	TRBV15	CATSMWGSQETQYF	TGTGCCACCAGCATGTGGGGCAGCCAAGAGACCCAGTACTTC
.	13	TRBJ2-4	.	TRBV28	CASNVGGVNIQYF	TGTGCCAGCAATGTCGGGGGCGTAAACATTCAGTACTTC
few	13	TRBJ2-5	TRBD2	TRBV29-1	CSVNSGGQETQYF	TGCAGCGTAAATAGCGGGGGACAAGAGACCCAGTACTTC
.	11	TRBJ2-1	.	TRBV20-1	CSGGLYNEQFF	TGCAGTGGGGGATTGTACAATGAGCAGTTCTTC
.	14	TRBJ2-7	TRBD2	TRBV7-2	CASSLNGLAEPQYF	TGTGCCAGCAGCCTAAACGGACTAGCGGAGCCTCAGTACTTC
.	15	TRBJ2-5	TRBD2	TRBV7-2	CASSLGLAGVETQYF	TGTGCCAGCAGCTTAGGGCTAGCGGGAGTAGAGACCCAGTACTTC
.	14	TRBJ1-1	TRBD1	TRBV6-1	CASSEKGQGSKAFF	TGTGCCAGCAGTGAAAAGGGACAGGGGAGCAAAGCTTTCTTT
many	11	TRBJ2-1	.	TRBV6-5	CASTQQDEQFF	TGTGCCAGCACCCAGCAGGATGAGCAGTTCTTC
few	13	TRBJ1-6	TRBD1	TRBV6-1	CASIWDRGSPLHF	TGTGCCAGCATATGGGACAGGGGTTCACCCCTCCACTTT
.	15	TRBJ2-5	.	TRBV5-1	CASSLGGGPQETQYF	TGCGCCAGCAGCTTGGGCGGGGGCCCCCAAGAGACCCAGTACTTC
many	17	TRBJ2-2	TRBD2	TRBV6-4	CASSDWSQSGGTGELFF	TGTGCCAGCAGTGACTGGAGTCAATCGGGGGGTACCGGGGAGCTGTTTTTT
.	11	TRBJ2-5	.	TRBV20-1	CSARDQETQYF	TGCAGTGCTAGAGACCAAGAGACCCAGTACTTC
.	13	TRBJ1-1	.	TRBV5-4	CASSVTRDVRAFF	TGTGCCAGCAGCGTAACGCGGGACGTTAGAGCTTTCTTT
.	14	TRBJ1-2	TRBD1	TRBV5-4	CASSRGQGTYGYTF	TGTGCCAGCAGCAGGGGACAGGGGACCTATGGCTACACCTTC
.	16	TRBJ1-2	.	TRBV11-3	CASSLGRQGSPDGYTF	TGTGCCAGCAGCTTAGGTAGGCAGGGGTCACCTGATGGCTACACCTTC
once	16	TRBJ2-7	TRBD2	TRBV4-1	CASSQAAGGVMGEQYF	TGCGCCAGCAGCCAAGCCGCGGGGGGGGTGATGGGCGAGCAGTACTTC
.	16	TRBJ2-5	.	TRBV5-1	CASSSGATGVGETQYF	TGCGCCAGCAGCTCTGGGGCCACCGGAGTTGGGGAGACCCAGTACTTC
.	18	TRBJ1-5	.	TRBV5-8	CASSSGTTAHAINQPQHF	TGTGCCAGCAGCTCCGGGACGACAGCGCACGCGATTAATCAGCCCCAGCATTTT
.	15	TRBJ2-1	.	TRBV7-6	CASSTGIRARNEQFF	TGTGCCAGCAGTACCGGGATCAGGGCTCGGAATGAGCAGTTCTTC
.	13	TRBJ2-3	TRBD2	TRBV6-1	CASRSGSADTQYF	TGTGCCAGCAGGAGCGGGAGCGCAGATACGCAGTATTTT
.	15	TRBJ2-7	TRBD1	TRBV28	CASSPYRGQTYEQYF	TGTGCCAGCAGCCCCTACAGGGGACAAACCTACGAGCAGTACTTC
.	15	TRBJ1-1	.	TRBV11-2	CASSLNWGVRTEAFF	TGTGCCAGCAGCTTAAATTGGGGGGTGCGCACTGAAGCTTTCTTT
.	13	TRBJ1-2	.	TRBV30	CAWRYQGAGGYTF	TGTGCCTGGAGATACCAAGGGGCTGGGGGCTACACCTTC
.	13	TRBJ1-2	.	TRBV19	CASSNRAPDGYTF	TGTGCCAGTAGTAACCGGGCCCCCGATGGCTACACCTTC
.	11	TRBJ2-7	TRBD2	TRBV5-1	CASRGEGEQYF	TGCGCCAGCAGGGGGGAGGGCGAGCAGTACTTC